A single sample gave rise to the 27 T cell receptor beta chains below, sequenced in a study of shared clonotypes between healthy human individuals. Profiled with immunoSEQ multiplex PCR; TCRdb holds only in-frame clones, not every one. The profile shows roughly 2.2 million clones, 85% to 95% of them singletons. The sequencing sample was made of naive CD4+ T cells from PBMCs. Noted subset: CD45RA+ positively selected. These receptors originate from a man between 18 and 29 years old in good health. Some clones in this sample may be carry-over from other donors' samples.

V is TRBV5-1 and J is TRBJ2-2, with D perhaps matching TRBD1 (6 bases). This CDR3 is 14 amino acids long. Germline-derived CDR1 and CDR2 are SGHRS and YFSETQ. V dropped 0 bases and J dropped 9 bases, with 12 bases sitting between them. Here the CDR3 reads CASSLEQGNRELFF. The CDR3, as DNA: TGCGCCAGCAGCTTGGAGCAGGGGAACCGGGAGCTGTTTTTT.

The chain is built from TRBV27 and TRBJ2-1; TRBD1 might be the D (6 bases). There are 15 residues in the CDR3. The germline CDR1 and CDR2 sequences are MNHEY and SMNVEV (reference sequence). Trimming stripped 7 bases from V and 3 bases from J, with 16 bases between. Here the CDR3 reads CASTSGRGNYNEQFF. In DNA, the CDR3 is TGTGCCAGCACCTCGGGCAGGGGAAACTACAATGAGCAGTTCTTC.

This chain links TRBV30 with TRBJ2-7, with 11 bases that match TRBD1. The CDR3 is 14 amino acids. V shed 2 bases, J shed 4 bases, and the junction held 4 bases outside the gene matches. Germline CDR1 is GTSNPN and CDR2 is SVGIG (reference sequence). CDR3 DNA sequence: TGTGCCTGGAGTATAGGACAGGGGGCGTACGAGCAGTACTTC. Encoded protein: CAWSIGQGAYEQYF.

The chain has TRBV5-1 and TRBJ2-3; D remains ambiguous. V was pared by 0 bases and J by 11 bases, with 7 bases between. The CDR3 has 11 residues. CDR1 and CDR2 from the germline V gene are SGHRS and YFSETQ. The CDR3, as DNA: TGCGCCAGCAGCTTGGAGGAACGGCAGTATTTT. Protein sequence: CASSLEERQYF. The full variable domain, completed using reference TRBV5-1 and TRBJ2-3, is KAGVTQTPRYLIKTRGQQVTLSCSPISGHRSVSWYQQTPGQGLQFLFEYFSETQRNKGNFPGRFSGRQFSNSRSEMNVSTLELGDSALYLCASSLEERQYFGPGTRLTVL.

This sequence joins TRBV5-1 and TRBJ2-7, with 8 bases lining up with TRBD1. CDR1 SGHRS and CDR2 YFSETQ come from the germline V gene. V trimming: 4 bases; J trimming: 3 bases; junction bases outside the gene matches: 9. This CDR3 region has 15 residues. The CDR3 nucleotides read TGCGCCAGCAGCCCGAGACAGGGGACTGGCTACGAGCAGTACTTC. Translation gives CASSPRQGTGYEQYF.

This chain connects TRBV28 to TRBJ2-2, with TRBD1 matching over 10 bases. The germline V gene encodes CDR1 MDHEN and CDR2 SYDVKM. After removal of 6 bases from V and 5 bases from J, the junction contained 6 bases not matched to a gene. The CDR3 runs to 15 residues. CDR3 sequence reads: CASRTGTGVTGELFF. The CDR3 nucleotides are TGTGCCAGCAGGACCGGGACAGGGGTGACCGGGGAGCTGTTTTTT.

J is TRBJ2-2 and V is TRBV28, with D tentatively TRBD2 (5 bases). Trimming took off 5 bases at V and 5 bases at J, with 15 bases between the two ends. The CDR3 consists of 15 residues. The V gene's germline CDR1 is MDHEN and CDR2 SYDVKM. The CDR3 bases are TGTGCCAGCAGTAGGACTTCCACGGGGACCGGGGAGCTGTTTTTT. Amino acids: CASSRTSTGTGELFF.

The genes are TRBV6-5 and TRBJ2-1, with TRBD1 matching over 8 bases. Germline lookup yields CDR1 MNHEY and CDR2 SVGAGI. The CDR3 runs 15 residues. Unmatched junction bases numbered 4, after V lost 5 bases and J lost 1 base. This CDR3 reads CASSQDRDSYNEQFF. The CDR3 coding sequence is TGTGCCAGCAGTCAGGACAGGGATTCCTACAATGAGCAGTTCTTC.

The gene calls are TRBV20-1 and TRBJ1-1, with TRBD1 identical over 8 bases. CDR3 length: 11 amino acids. Germline lookup yields CDR1 DFQATT and CDR2 SNEGSKA (reference sequence). The CDR3 spells CSVRGLGEAFF. CDR3 DNA: TGCAGCGTCAGGGGGCTGGGTGAAGCTTTCTTT.

The V and J genes are TRBV5-4 and TRBJ2-1; 7 bases line up with TRBD1. From germline, CDR1 is SGHNT and CDR2 YYREEE (reference sequence). Losses at the gene ends were 4 bases for V and 4 bases for J; bases not matched to a gene: 2. The CDR3 runs to 13 residues. CDR3 sequence reads: CASSGGQYNEQFF. The CDR3 nucleotides read TGTGCCAGCAGCGGGGGACAGTACAATGAGCAGTTCTTC.

V and J are TRBV12-5 and TRBJ1-2, with 7 nucleotides matching TRBD1. Germline trimming cut 0 bases from V and 5 bases from J; bases unmatched to any gene: 6. This CDR3 comprises 15 residues. Per the germline V gene, CDR1 is LGHNT and CDR2 is FRNRAP. CDR3 protein: CASGLVRGQLYGYTF. The CDR3 DNA reads TGTGCTAGTGGTTTGGTACGGGGACAGTTGTATGGCTACACCTTC. The complete variable domain, with remaining parts taken from reference TRBV12-5 and TRBJ1-2, reads DARVTQTPRHKVTEMGQEVTMRCQPILGHNTVFWYRQTMMQGLELLAYFRNRAPLDDSGMPKDRFSAEMPDATLATLKIQPSEPRDSAVYFCASGLVRGQLYGYTFGSGTRLTVV.

The chain carries TRBV28 and TRBJ2-5; TRBD2 matches 7 bases. J lost 5 bases, V lost 6 bases, and 12 bases had no gene match. The germline V gene encodes CDR1 MDHEN and CDR2 SYDVKM. This CDR3 comprises 15 residues. The CDR3 is CASRLWGRALETQYF. CDR3 nucleotides: TGTGCCAGCAGGCTATGGGGGAGGGCCCTCGAGACCCAGTACTTC.

The rearrangement uses TRBV15 and TRBJ2-7; tentative D call: TRBD1 (5 bases). Germline lookup yields CDR1 LNHNV and CDR2 YYDKDF (reference sequence). The CDR3 contains 13 residues. V was pared by 1 base and J by 5 bases, with 9 bases between. CDR3 protein: CATSRAQAHEQYF. The CDR3 nucleotides read TGTGCCACCAGCAGAGCACAGGCCCACGAGCAGTACTTC.

In DNA, the CDR3 is TGTGCCAGCGCTAGCGGGAGCTACAATGAGCAGTTCTTC. Translation gives CASASGSYNEQFF. The V call is TRBV28, the J call TRBJ2-1, with 10 bases fitting TRBD2. This CDR3 contains 13 residues. With V trimmed by 8 bases and J by 3 bases, 1 base remained unmatched. Per the germline V gene, CDR1 is MDHEN and CDR2 is SYDVKM.

In regard to this clone: Relative to the germline gene, one junction end is altered; a read error may explain this. The chain links TRBV18 to TRBJ1-1; the D is unclear. The CDR3 loop spans 16 amino acids. Germline loops: CDR1 KGHSH, CDR2 LQKENI. The CDR3 region has the DNA TGTGCCAGCTCCCCACCCCCGACCCAGGTGAACACTGAAGCTTTCTTT. Amino acids: CASSPPPTQVNTEAFF.

This sequence joins TRBV25-1 and TRBJ1-6, with D possibly being TRBD1 (6 bases). The V gene lost 3 bases and the J gene lost 5 bases, with 14 bases spanning the gap. Germline CDR1 and CDR2: MGHDK and SYGVNS. The CDR3 totals 16 residues. CDR3 loop: CASSDDRRGHNSPLHF. The CDR3 nucleotides read TGTGCCAGCAGTGACGACAGGCGGGGTCATAATTCACCCCTCCACTTT.

The chain carries TRBV9 and TRBJ2-2, with 12 bases aligning to TRBD1. V gave up 2 bases and J gave up 7 bases; unmatched junction bases: 9. The germline V gene has CDR1 SGDLS and CDR2 YYNGEE. The CDR3 has 17 residues. The CDR3 DNA is TGTGCCAGCAGCGTGACGGGACAGGGGGCGACTGGCGGGGAGCTGTTTTTT. Translated, it gives CASSVTGQGATGGELFF. The whole variable domain, filled in from reference TRBV9 and TRBJ2-2, reads DSGVTQTPKHLITATGQRVTLRCSPRSGDLSVYWYQQSLDQGLQFLIQYYNGEERAKGNILERFSAQQFPDLHSELNLSSLELGDSALYFCASSVTGQGATGGELFFGEGSRLTVL.

The chain carries TRBV11-2 and TRBJ1-6; D is unresolved. V gave up 2 bases and J gave up 10 bases, with 12 bases separating them. This CDR3 is built from 14 residues. Germline V gene sequence: CDR1 SGHAT, CDR2 FQNNGV. The CDR3 loop reads CASSLTPPGSPLHF. The CDR3 nucleotides read TGTGCCAGCAGCTTAACCCCTCCGGGATCACCCCTCCACTTT.

The rearrangement joins TRBV2 to TRBJ1-1; D gene uncertain. The germline gives CDR1 SNHLY, CDR2 FYNNEI. V was clipped by 5 bases and J by 5 bases, with 9 bases between them. The CDR3 sequence is 12 residues long. CDR3 coding DNA: TGTGCCAGCAGTTTCAGCGTTACTGAAGCTTTCTTT. This translates into CASSFSVTEAFF.

The chain uses TRBV27 and TRBJ1-4, with TRBD1 as a possible D gene (6 bases). Trimming cost V 9 bases and J 3 bases, with 14 bases left between them. The CDR3 is 14 residues long. Germline values: CDR1 MNHEY, CDR2 SMNVEV (reference sequence). The CDR3 here is CASSGVGANEKLFF. The CDR3 region has the DNA TGTGCCAGTTCAGGGGTAGGGGCTAATGAAAAACTGTTTTTT.

There are a few counts of this clone. The chain carries TRBV30 and TRBJ1-2; D remains ambiguous. The CDR3 extends over 13 amino acids. CDR1 is GTSNPN and CDR2 is SVGIG in the germline V gene (reference sequence). Between the trimmed V and J ends, which lost 0 bases and 1 base, there was a span of 6 bases. CDR3 loop: CAWSVILNYGYTF. CDR3 DNA: TGTGCCTGGAGTGTAATACTTAACTATGGCTACACCTTC.

The chain combines TRBV19 with TRBJ1-2; TRBD1 might be the D (5 bases). This CDR3 comprises 10 residues. The germline gives CDR1 LNHDA, CDR2 SQIVND (reference sequence). The ends were cut back, 7 bases at V and 6 bases at J, with 6 bases in the middle. CDR3 nucleotide sequence: TGTGCCAGTACAGGGAATGGCTACACCTTC. Translating gives CASTGNGYTF.

The chain employs TRBV19 and TRBJ2-6, with D perhaps matching TRBD2 (5 bases). Germline CDR1 and CDR2: LNHDA and SQIVND (reference sequence). The CDR3 runs to 15 residues. V was cut by 3 bases and J by 2 bases, with 8 bases left in between. CDR3 in amino acids: CASSMAGAGANVLTF. CDR3 nucleotide sequence: TGTGCCAGTAGTATGGCCGGGGCTGGGGCCAACGTCCTGACTTTC.

In its sample, this clone was seen once. As DNA, the CDR3 is TGTGCCAGCAGTCCCCGGCTGGGTGGCTACACCTTC. This sequence encodes CASSPRLGGYTF. The V and J genes are TRBV5-6 and TRBJ1-2; D unclear. The CDR3 sequence is 12 residues long. From germline, CDR1 is SGHDT and CDR2 YYEEEE. Trimming cost V 5 bases and J 7 bases, with 12 bases left between them.

V gene TRBV14 combines with J gene TRBJ2-5; 10 bases are shared with TRBD2. Germline CDR1 reads SGHDN; CDR2 reads FVKESK. The junction had 10 bases not matched to a gene; V was cut back by 2 bases and J by 4 bases. The CDR3 loop spans 17 amino acids. The CDR3 DNA reads TGTGCCAGCAGCCAAAAATCAGCGGGAGGGGAAGGAGAGACCCAGTACTTC. This codes for CASSQKSAGGEGETQYF.

The chain employs TRBV5-4 and TRBJ2-1; TRBD2 matches at 13 bases. From germline, CDR1 is SGHNT and CDR2 YYREEE (reference sequence). The CDR3 sequence is 15 residues long. V gave up 4 bases and J gave up 8 bases; unmatched junction bases: 6. The CDR3 bases are TGTGCCAGCAGCGGTGGACTAGCGGGAGTCGATGAGCAGTTCTTC. Encoded protein: CASSGGLAGVDEQFF.

The chain employs TRBV28 and TRBJ1-2; D gene unclear. The CDR3 consists of 14 residues. Looked up from germline, CDR1 is MDHEN and CDR2 is SYDVKM. V lost 6 bases to trimming and J lost 7 bases, with 18 bases between them. CDR3 residues: CASRETDLSGGYTF. Written as DNA, the CDR3 is TGTGCCAGCAGGGAGACCGACCTCTCTGGTGGCTACACCTTC.